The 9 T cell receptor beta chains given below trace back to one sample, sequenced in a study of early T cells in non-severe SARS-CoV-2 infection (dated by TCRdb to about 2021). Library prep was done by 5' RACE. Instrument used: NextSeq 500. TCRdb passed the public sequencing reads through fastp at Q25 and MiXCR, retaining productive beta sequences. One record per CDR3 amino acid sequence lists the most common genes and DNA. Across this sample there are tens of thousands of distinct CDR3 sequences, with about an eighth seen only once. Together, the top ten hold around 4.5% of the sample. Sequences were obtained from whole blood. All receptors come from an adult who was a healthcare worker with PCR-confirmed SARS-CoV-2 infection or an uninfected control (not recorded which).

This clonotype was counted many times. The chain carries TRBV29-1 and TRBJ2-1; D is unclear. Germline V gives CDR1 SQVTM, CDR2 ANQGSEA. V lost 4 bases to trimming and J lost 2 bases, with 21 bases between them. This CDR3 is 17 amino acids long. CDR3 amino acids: CSVVSRKGASTYNEQFF. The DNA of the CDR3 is TGCAGCGTTGTCTCCAGGAAGGGCGCCTCAACCTACAATGAGCAGTTCTTC.

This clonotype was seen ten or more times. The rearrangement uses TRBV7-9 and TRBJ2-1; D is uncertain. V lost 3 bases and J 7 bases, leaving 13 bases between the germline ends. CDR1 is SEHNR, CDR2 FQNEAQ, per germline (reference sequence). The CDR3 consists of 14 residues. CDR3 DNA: TGTGCCAGCAGCTTGGATGGCCGGTTGAATGAGCAGTTCTTC. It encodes CASSLDGRLNEQFF.

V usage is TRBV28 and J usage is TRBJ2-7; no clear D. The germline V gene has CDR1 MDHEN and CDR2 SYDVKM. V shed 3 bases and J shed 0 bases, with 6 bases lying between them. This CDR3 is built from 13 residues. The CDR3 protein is CASSFLSSYEQYF. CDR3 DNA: TGTGCCAGCAGTTTCCTTAGCTCCTACGAGCAGTACTTC.

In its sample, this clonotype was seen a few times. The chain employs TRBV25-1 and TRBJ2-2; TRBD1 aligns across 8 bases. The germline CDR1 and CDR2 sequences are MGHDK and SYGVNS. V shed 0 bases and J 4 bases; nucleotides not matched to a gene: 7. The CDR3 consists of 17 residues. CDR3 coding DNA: TGTGCCAGCAGTGAATATGGACAGGGATCTACCACCGGGGAGCTGTTTTTT. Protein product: CASSEYGQGSTTGELFF.

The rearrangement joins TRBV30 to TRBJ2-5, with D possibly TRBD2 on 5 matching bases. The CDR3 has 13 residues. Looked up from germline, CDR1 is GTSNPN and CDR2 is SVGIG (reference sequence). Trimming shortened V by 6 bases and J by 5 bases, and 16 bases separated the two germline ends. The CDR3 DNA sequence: TGTGCCTGTAGCAGGTCGGGAAGTGAGACCCAGTACTTC. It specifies CACSRSGSETQYF. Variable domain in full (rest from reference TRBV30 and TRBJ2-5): SQTIHQWPATLVQPVGSPLSLECTVEGTSNPNLYWYRQAAGRGLQLLFYSVGIGQISSEVPQNLSASRPQDRQFILSSKKLLLSDSGFYLCACSRSGSETQYFGPGTRLLVL.

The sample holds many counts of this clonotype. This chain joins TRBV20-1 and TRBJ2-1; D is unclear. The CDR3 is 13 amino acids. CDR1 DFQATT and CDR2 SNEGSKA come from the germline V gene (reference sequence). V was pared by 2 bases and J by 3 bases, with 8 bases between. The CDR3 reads CSARSLNYNEQFF. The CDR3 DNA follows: TGCAGTGCTAGATCCCTAAACTACAATGAGCAGTTCTTC.

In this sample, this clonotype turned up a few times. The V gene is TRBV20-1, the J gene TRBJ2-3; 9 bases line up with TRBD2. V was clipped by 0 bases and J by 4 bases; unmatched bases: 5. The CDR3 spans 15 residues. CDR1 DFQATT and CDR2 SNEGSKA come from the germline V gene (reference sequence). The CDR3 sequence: CSARDLAGDADTQYF. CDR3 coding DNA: TGCAGTGCTAGAGACTTAGCGGGAGACGCAGATACGCAGTATTTT.

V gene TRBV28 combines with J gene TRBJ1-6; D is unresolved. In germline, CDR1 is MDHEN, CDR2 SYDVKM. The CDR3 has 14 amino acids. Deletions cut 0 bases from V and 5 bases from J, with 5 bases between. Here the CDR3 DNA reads TGTGCCAGCAGTTTATGGCAGGATAATTCACCCCTCCACTTT. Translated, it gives CASSLWQDNSPLHF.

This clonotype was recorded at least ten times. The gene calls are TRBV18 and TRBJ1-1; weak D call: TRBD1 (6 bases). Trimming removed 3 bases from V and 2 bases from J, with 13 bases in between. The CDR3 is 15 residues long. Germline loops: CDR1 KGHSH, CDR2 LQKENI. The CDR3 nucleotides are TGTGCCAGCTCACCCAACGGACAGAAAAACACTGAAGCTTTCTTT. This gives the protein CASSPNGQKNTEAFF.